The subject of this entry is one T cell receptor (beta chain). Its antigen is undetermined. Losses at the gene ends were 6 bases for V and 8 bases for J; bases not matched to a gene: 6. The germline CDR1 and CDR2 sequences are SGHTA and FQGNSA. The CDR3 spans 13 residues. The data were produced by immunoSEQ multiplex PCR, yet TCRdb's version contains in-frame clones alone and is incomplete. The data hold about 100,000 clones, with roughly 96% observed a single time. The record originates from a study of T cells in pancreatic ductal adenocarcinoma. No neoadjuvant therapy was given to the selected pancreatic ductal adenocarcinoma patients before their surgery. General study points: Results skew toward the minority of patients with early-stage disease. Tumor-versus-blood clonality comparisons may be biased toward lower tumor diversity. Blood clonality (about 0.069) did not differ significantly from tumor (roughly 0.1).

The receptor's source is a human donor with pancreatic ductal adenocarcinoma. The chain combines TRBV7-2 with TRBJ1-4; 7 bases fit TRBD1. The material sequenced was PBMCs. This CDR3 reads CASSFLQGEKLFF. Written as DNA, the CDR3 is TGTGCCAGCAGTTTTTTACAGGGGGAAAAACTGTTTTTT.